This entry is about one T cell receptor beta chain. These data are taken from a study of blood T cell repertoires in COVID-19. Study-wide context: The United States, Italy and Spain were the sources of the acute and convalescent COVID-19 samples. The analysed material was cDNA or gDNA that came from T cells, B-cell-depleted T cells, or PBMCs.

The CDR3 is 13 amino acids. The V gene lost 3 bases and the J gene lost 6 bases, with 10 bases spanning the gap. Germline CDR1 and CDR2: SGHTA and FQGTGA. Methods used by the authors: Cell counts per sample came from amplifying reference gene primers. The data were produced by immunoSEQ multiplex PCR, yet TCRdb's version contains in-frame clones alone and is incomplete. V, J and clone size were drawn from that table, and D and trimming were deduced from the DNA. The table lists 150,000 or so clones, over 70% of them singletons. The material sequenced was peripheral blood. The TCR sequence derives from a man older than 75 with acute or convalescent COVID-19. The rearrangement joins TRBV7-3 to TRBJ2-3; D not resolved. Here the CDR3 DNA reads TGTGCCAGCAGCTTTTCTTCCTCCGATACGCAGTATTTT. It encodes CASSFSSSDTQYF. The full variable domain, completed using reference TRBV7-3 and TRBJ2-3, is GAGVSQTPSNKVTEKGKYVELRCDPISGHTALYWYRQSLGQGPEFLIYFQGTGAADDSGLPNDRFFAVRPEGSVSTLKIQRTERGDSAVYLCASSFSSSDTQYFGPGTRLTVL.